The 5 T cell receptor beta chains reported below all come from one sample, sequenced in a study of blood T cell repertoires in COVID-19. Produced via immunoSEQ multiplex PCR; TCRdb's table is partial and in-frame only. The sample lists around 300,000 clones, around 87% seen once, with 4% to 5.5% in the top ten. Sequencing used PBMCs or T cells enriched from blood (not recorded which). Receptors originate from a woman younger than 30 with acute COVID-19.

This chain uses TRBV27 with TRBJ2-2; 9 nucleotides match TRBD2. This CDR3 spans 16 amino acids. Germline V gene sequence: CDR1 MNHEY, CDR2 SMNVEV (reference sequence). J lost 4 bases, V lost 1 base, and 4 bases had no gene match. CDR3 nucleotides: TGTGCCAGCAGTTTATGGTCACTAGCGGGCACCGGGGAGCTGTTTTTT. This codes for CASSLWSLAGTGELFF.

The CDR3 sequence: CASSARRLGTSNTDTQYF. CDR3 bases: TGTGCCAGCAGCGCCCGCAGATTGGGGACTAGCAATACAGATACGCAGTATTTT. The rearrangement uses TRBV9 and TRBJ2-3; the match to TRBD2 covers 9 bases. The CDR3 consists of 18 residues. The V gene's germline CDR1 is SGDLS and CDR2 YYNGEE. Losses at the gene ends were 3 bases for V and 3 bases for J; bases not matched to a gene: 14.

J is TRBJ1-6 and V is TRBV6-5; D is unresolved. V lost 0 bases, J lost 5 bases, and 11 bases lay in between. CDR1 and CDR2 (germline): MNHEY, SVGAGI. The CDR3 is 16 amino acids. The DNA of the CDR3 is TGTGCCAGCAGTTACTCGGGCGTCCTAAATAATTCACCCCTCCACTTT. It specifies CASSYSGVLNNSPLHF.

V usage is TRBV3-1 (or the pseudogene TRBV3-2) and J usage is TRBJ2-7; weak D call: TRBD2 (6 bases). Germline-derived CDR1 and CDR2 are LGHDT and YNNKEL (reference sequence). The V end was cut by 3 bases, the J end by 0 bases, with 18 bases between. CDR3 size: 17 residues. CDR3: CASSHFPLARSSYEQYF. CDR3 bases: TGTGCCAGCAGCCATTTTCCCCTAGCGCGTAGCTCCTACGAGCAGTACTTC.

This sequence joins TRBV28 and TRBJ1-1; D is possibly TRBD1 (5 bases). Trimming took off 1 base at V and 11 bases at J, with 14 bases between the two ends. The CDR3 length is 13 residues. Germline CDR1 and CDR2: MDHEN and SYDVKM. Written as DNA, the CDR3 is TGTGCCAGCAGTTTATCGGGGGGGATCCGGGCTTTCTTT. This codes for CASSLSGGIRAFF. Looking up the rest from reference TRBV28 and TRBJ1-1 gives the full variable domain: DVKVTQSSRYLVKRTGEKVFLECVQDMDHENMFWYRQDPGLGLRLIYFSYDVKMKEKGDIPEGYSVSREKKERFSLILESASTNQTSMYLCASSLSGGIRAFFGQGTRLTVV.